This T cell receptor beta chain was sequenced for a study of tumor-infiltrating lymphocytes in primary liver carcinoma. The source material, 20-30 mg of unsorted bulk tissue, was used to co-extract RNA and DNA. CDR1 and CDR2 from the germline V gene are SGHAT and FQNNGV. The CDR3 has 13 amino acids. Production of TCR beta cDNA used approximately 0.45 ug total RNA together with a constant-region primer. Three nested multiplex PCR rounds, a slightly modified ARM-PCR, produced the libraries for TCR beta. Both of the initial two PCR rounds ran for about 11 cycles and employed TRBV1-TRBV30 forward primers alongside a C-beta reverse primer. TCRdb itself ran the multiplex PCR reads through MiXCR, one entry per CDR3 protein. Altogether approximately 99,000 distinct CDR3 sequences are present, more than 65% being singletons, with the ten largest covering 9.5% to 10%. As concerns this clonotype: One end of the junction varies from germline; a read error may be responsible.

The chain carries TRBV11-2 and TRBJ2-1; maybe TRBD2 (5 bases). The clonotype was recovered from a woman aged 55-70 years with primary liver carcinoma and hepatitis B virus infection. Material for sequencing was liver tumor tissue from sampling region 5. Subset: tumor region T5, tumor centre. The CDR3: CASSTGLYNEEFF. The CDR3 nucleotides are TGTGCCAGCAGCACCGGACTGTACAATGAGGAGTTCTTC.